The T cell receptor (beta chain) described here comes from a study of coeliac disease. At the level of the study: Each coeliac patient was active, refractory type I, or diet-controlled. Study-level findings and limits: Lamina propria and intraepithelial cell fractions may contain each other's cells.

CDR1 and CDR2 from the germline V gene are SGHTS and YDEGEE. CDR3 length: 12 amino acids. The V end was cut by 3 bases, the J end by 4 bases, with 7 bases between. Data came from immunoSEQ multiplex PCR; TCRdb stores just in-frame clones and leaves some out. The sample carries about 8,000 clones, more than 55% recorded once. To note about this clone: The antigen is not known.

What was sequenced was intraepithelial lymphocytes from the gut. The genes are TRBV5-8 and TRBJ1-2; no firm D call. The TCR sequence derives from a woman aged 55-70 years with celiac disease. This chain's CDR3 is CASSYDTYGYTF. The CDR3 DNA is TGTGCCAGCAGCTACGACACCTATGGCTACACCTTC.